A single sample is the source of the 21 T cell receptor beta chains below, sequenced in a study of cytomegalovirus exposure and HLA in healthy donors. Amplification used 60 Vbeta primers and 13 Jbeta primers. Data came from immunoSEQ multiplex PCR; TCRdb stores just in-frame clones and leaves some out. The table has 35,000 to 55,000 clones, 77% seen once. Sample: PBMCs. Receptor source: a young man in good health and CMV-seronegative.

In this sample, this clone turned up once. The V gene is TRBV5-1, the J gene TRBJ2-1, with D unresolved. The length of the CDR3 is 15 residues. Trimming removed 0 bases at V and 0 bases at J, with 7 bases between. Germline loops: CDR1 SGHRS, CDR2 YFSETQ. The CDR3 DNA reads TGCGCCAGCAGCTTGGCAGGTAGCTCCTACAATGAGCAGTTCTTC. Translated, it gives CASSLAGSSYNEQFF. Together with reference TRBV5-1 and TRBJ2-1, the CDR3 gives the full variable domain: KAGVTQTPRYLIKTRGQQVTLSCSPISGHRSVSWYQQTPGQGLQFLFEYFSETQRNKGNFPGRFSGRQFSNSRSEMNVSTLELGDSALYLCASSLAGSSYNEQFFGPGTRLTVL.

The chain recombines TRBV7-8 with TRBJ2-7, with a weak D call TRBD2 (5 bases). Germline V gives CDR1 SGHVS, CDR2 FQNEAQ. This CDR3 is built from 14 residues. Trimming stripped 5 bases from V and 3 bases from J, with 14 bases between. The CDR3 region has the DNA TGTGCCAGCAGCCTAAACGGGGAGAACTACGAGCAGTACTTC. Translation: CASSLNGENYEQYF. Supplemented by reference TRBV7-8 and TRBJ2-7, the full variable domain reads GAGVSQSPRYKVAKRGQDVALRCDPISGHVSLFWYQQALGQGPEFLTYFQNEAQLDKSGLPSDRFFAERPEGSVSTLKIQRTQQEDSAVYLCASSLNGENYEQYFGPGTRLTVT.

The chain employs TRBV6-1 and TRBJ2-7, with 7 bases aligning to TRBD1. CDR1 is MNHNS, CDR2 SASEGT, per germline. This CDR3 is built from 13 residues. V dropped 10 bases and J dropped 1; count of bases not matched to a gene: 7. CDR3 nucleotide sequence: TGTGCCACTTGGACAGGACGATCCTACGAGCAGTACTTC. It is translated as CATWTGRSYEQYF.

V usage is TRBV5-4 and J usage is TRBJ2-2; TRBD2 aligns across 10 bases. The CDR3 is 16 residues long. J lost 2 bases, V lost 3 bases, and 4 bases had no gene match. Looked up from germline, CDR1 is SGHNT and CDR2 is YYREEE (reference sequence). The DNA of the CDR3 is TGTGCCAGCAGCTGGGGACTAGCGAGAAACACCGGGGAGCTGTTTTTT. As protein: CASSWGLARNTGELFF.

The chain uses TRBV7-2 and TRBJ2-7; 13 bases line up with TRBD2. This CDR3 has 16 residues. Germline V lookup: CDR1 SGHTA, CDR2 FQGNSA. Trimming removed 1 base from V and 4 bases from J; junction bases left unmatched: 4. CDR3 coding DNA: TGTGCCAGCAGCTTAGTTGGGACTAGCGGGATGTACGAGCAGTACTTC. It yields the protein CASSLVGTSGMYEQYF.

A single count supports this clone. The chain carries TRBV19 and TRBJ1-5; perhaps TRBD1 as D (5 bases). Deletions cut 1 base from V and 1 base from J, with 14 bases between. This CDR3 is 17 amino acids long. Per the germline V gene, CDR1 is LNHDA and CDR2 is SQIVND (reference sequence). This chain's CDR3 is CASSIVAAGLSNQPQHF. The CDR3 DNA reads as TGTGCCAGTAGTATAGTTGCTGCGGGACTCAGCAATCAGCCCCAGCATTTT. Drawing the rest from reference TRBV19 and TRBJ1-5, the complete variable domain is DGGITQSPKYLFRKEGQNVTLSCEQNLNHDAMYWYRQDPGQGLRLIYYSQIVNDFQKGDIAEGYSVSREKKESFPLTVTSAQKNPTAFYLCASSIVAAGLSNQPQHFGDGTRLSIL.

The chain carries TRBV10-3 and TRBJ2-5; D gene ambiguous. With the DNA end fitting TRBJ2-7 better, the J assignment may be wrong. The CDR3 spans 13 residues. CDR1 and CDR2 from the germline V gene are ENHRY and SYGVKD. The CDR3 reads CAISEEAIYEQYF. CDR3 DNA sequence: TGTGCCATCAGTGAGGAGGCAATCTACGAGCAGTACTTC.

This chain uses TRBV6-1 with TRBJ1-5; tentative D call: TRBD1 (6 bases). With 8 bases removed from V and 0 bases from J, the gap between germline ends came to 14 bases. Germline V gene data show CDR1 as MNHNS and CDR2 as SASEGT. This CDR3 has 15 residues. The CDR3 is CASFGTRNSNQPQHF. The DNA of the CDR3 is TGTGCCAGCTTTGGGACACGGAATAGCAATCAGCCCCAGCATTTT.

This chain links TRBV11-2 with TRBJ2-5; D may be TRBD2 (6 bases). TRBJ2-7 explains the end of the DNA better; the J call may be wrong. The CDR3 totals 19 residues. The germline gives CDR1 SGHAT, CDR2 FQNNGV. CDR3 protein: CASSLVVLALGSGPYEQYF. The CDR3, as DNA: TGTGCCAGCAGCTTAGTAGTCCTAGCGTTAGGGTCTGGACCCTACGAGCAGTACTTC.

The genes are TRBV7-9 and TRBJ2-7; TRBD2 agrees at 10 bases. The germline gives CDR1 SEHNR, CDR2 FQNEAQ (reference sequence). Trimming took 5 bases from V and 4 from J; bases not matched to a gene: 5. The CDR3 sequence is 14 residues long. This CDR3 reads CASSQPGLAYEQYF. The CDR3 nucleotides are TGTGCCAGCAGCCAACCGGGACTAGCGTACGAGCAGTACTTC.

The rearrangement joins TRBV4-3 to TRBJ1-1; D remains unclear. The CDR3 runs to 13 residues. Between the trimmed V and J ends, which lost 0 bases and 0 bases, there was a span of 2 bases. In germline, CDR1 is LGHNA, CDR2 YSLEER. CDR3 sequence: CASSQDLNTEAFF. CDR3 sequence (DNA): TGCGCCAGCAGCCAAGACTTGAACACTGAAGCTTTCTTT.

The rearrangement links TRBV27 to TRBJ1-5; 7 bases line up with TRBD1. J lost 3 bases, V lost 6 bases, and 17 bases had no gene match. This CDR3 is built from 18 residues. Germline CDR1 reads MNHEY; CDR2 reads SMNVEV (reference sequence). The CDR3: CASSTSLGGASVNQPQHF. As DNA, the CDR3 is TGTGCCAGCAGCACCTCATTAGGGGGCGCGTCTGTCAATCAGCCCCAGCATTTT.

The chain joins TRBV5-4 to TRBJ2-7, with TRBD2 identical over 8 bases. The CDR3 contains 16 residues. CDR1 is SGHNT and CDR2 is YYREEE in the germline V gene (reference sequence). The V and J ends lost 2 bases and 0 bases, in that order; junction bases with no gene match: 7. The CDR3 DNA reads as TGTGCCAGCAGCTTTGCCGGGGGGGCAAGCTCCTACGAGCAGTACTTC. Translated: CASSFAGGASSYEQYF.

This clone was found once. The rearrangement links TRBV7-9 to TRBJ1-2; D might be TRBD1 (6 bases). V lost 3 bases and J 3 bases, leaving 14 bases between the germline ends. Germline V gene lookup returns CDR1 SEHNR and CDR2 FQNEAQ (reference sequence). This CDR3 has 15 amino acids. DNA of the CDR3: TGTGCCAGCAGCTTCTACGGGGGGCAGGACTATGGCTACACCTTC. Its translation is CASSFYGGQDYGYTF.

J is TRBJ2-7 and V is TRBV6-5; TRBD1 aligns across 7 bases. Looked up from germline, CDR1 is MNHEY and CDR2 is SVGAGI. J gave up 1 base and V 6 bases, and 0 bases lay outside the gene matches. The CDR3 is 12 residues long. The CDR3 region is CASRTGSYEQYF. The CDR3 DNA sequence: TGTGCCAGCAGGACAGGGTCCTACGAGCAGTACTTC.

V and J are TRBV7-9 and TRBJ2-5; TRBD1 might be the D (6 bases). V was trimmed by 5 bases and J by 2 bases, leaving 15 bases between them. Germline assignment: CDR1 SEHNR and CDR2 FQNEAQ (reference sequence). The CDR3 is 15 residues long. The CDR3 DNA reads TGTGCCAGCAGCCCGAGATGGGGGCAACAAGAGACCCAGTACTTC. Its translation: CASSPRWGQQETQYF.

CDR3 protein: CASRTGGFRNQPQHF. CDR3 sequence (DNA): TGTGCCAGCAGGACAGGGGGATTTCGAAATCAGCCCCAGCATTTT. The chain employs TRBV28 and TRBJ1-5; 9 positions agree with TRBD1. Germline assignment: CDR1 MDHEN and CDR2 SYDVKM. This CDR3 region has 15 residues. With V trimmed by 6 bases and J by 4 bases, 7 bases remained unmatched.

V and J are TRBV19 and TRBJ2-1, with D perhaps TRBD2 (5 bases). There are 14 residues in the CDR3. V was pared by 8 bases and J by 2 bases, with 13 bases between. Germline CDR1 and CDR2: LNHDA and SQIVND (reference sequence). This CDR3 is CASGRTGTYNEQFF. The CDR3 nucleotides are TGTGCCAGTGGTCGGACTGGGACCTACAATGAGCAGTTCTTC. Looking up the rest from reference TRBV19 and TRBJ2-1 gives the full variable domain: DGGITQSPKYLFRKEGQNVTLSCEQNLNHDAMYWYRQDPGQGLRLIYYSQIVNDFQKGDIAEGYSVSREKKESFPLTVTSAQKNPTAFYLCASGRTGTYNEQFFGPGTRLTVL.

The chain uses TRBV5-1 and TRBJ1-2, with a possible D match to TRBD1 (5 bases). Germline CDR1 SGHRS, CDR2 YFSETQ. CDR3 length equals 14 residues. V was clipped by 0 bases and J by 6 bases, with 12 bases between them. CDR3 amino acids: CASSLGGREDGYTF. CDR3 bases: TGCGCCAGCAGCTTGGGCGGCAGGGAGGATGGCTACACCTTC.

This CDR3 reads CASSPPRGTEAFF. The CDR3 DNA is TGTGCCAGCTCACCACCCAGGGGCACTGAAGCTTTCTTT. The chain carries TRBV18 and TRBJ1-1; tentatively, D is TRBD1 (6 bases). The V gene lost 0 bases and the J gene lost 4 bases, with 6 bases spanning the gap. This CDR3 is built from 13 residues. Germline V gene lookup returns CDR1 KGHSH and CDR2 LQKENI.

The chain couples TRBV7-6 to TRBJ1-3; D is possibly TRBD1 (5 bases). The V end lost 5 bases, the J end lost 1 base, and 15 bases lay between the germline ends. CDR1 is SGHVS, CDR2 FNYEAQ, per germline. The CDR3 runs 16 residues. The CDR3 sequence: CASSTRPQGSGNTIYF. The CDR3 DNA follows: TGTGCCAGCAGCACCCGGCCCCAGGGATCTGGAAACACCATATATTTT. The variable domain in full, with the rest retrieved from reference TRBV7-6 and TRBJ1-3, is GAGVSQSPRYKVTKRGQDVALRCDPISGHVSLYWYRQALGQGPEFLTYFNYEAQQDKSGLPNDRFSAERPEGSISTLTIQRTEQRDSAMYRCASSTRPQGSGNTIYFGEGSWLTVV.